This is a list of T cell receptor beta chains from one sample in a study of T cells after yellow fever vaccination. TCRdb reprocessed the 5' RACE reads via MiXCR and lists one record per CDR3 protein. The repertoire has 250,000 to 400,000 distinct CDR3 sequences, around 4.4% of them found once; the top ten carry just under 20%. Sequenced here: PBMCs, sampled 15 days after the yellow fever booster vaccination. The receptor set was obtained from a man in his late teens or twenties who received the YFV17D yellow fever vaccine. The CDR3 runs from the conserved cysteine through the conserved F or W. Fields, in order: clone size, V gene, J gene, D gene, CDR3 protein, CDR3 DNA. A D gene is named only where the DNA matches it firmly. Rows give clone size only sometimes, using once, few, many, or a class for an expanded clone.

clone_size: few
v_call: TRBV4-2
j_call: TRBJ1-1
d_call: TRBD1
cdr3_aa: CASSQDPGTGNTEAFF
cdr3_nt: TGTGCCAGCAGCCAAGATCCCGGGACAGGGAACACTGAAGCTTTCTTT

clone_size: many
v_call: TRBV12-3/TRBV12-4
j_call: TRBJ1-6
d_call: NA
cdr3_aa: CASRPGVPGPLHF
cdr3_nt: TGTGCCAGCAGACCGGGGGTCCCGGGTCCCCTCCACTTT

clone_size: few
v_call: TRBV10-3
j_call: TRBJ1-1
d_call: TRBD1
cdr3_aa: CAIKKVGQGNEAFF
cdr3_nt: TGTGCCATCAAAAAGGTCGGACAGGGGAATGAAGCTTTCTTT

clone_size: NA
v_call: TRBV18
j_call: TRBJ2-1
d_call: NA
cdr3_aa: CASSPPGQETQFF
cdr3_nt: TGTGCCAGCTCACCACCGGGGCAAGAGACCCAGTTCTTC

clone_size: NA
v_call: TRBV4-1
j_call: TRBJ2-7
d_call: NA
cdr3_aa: CASSQEHRDSSYEQYF
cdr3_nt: TGCGCCAGCAGCCAAGAGCACAGGGACTCTTCCTACGAGCAGTACTTC

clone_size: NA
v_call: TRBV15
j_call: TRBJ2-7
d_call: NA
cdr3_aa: CATSREPGQSYEQYF
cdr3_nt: TGTGCCACCAGCAGGGAACCGGGACAAAGCTACGAGCAGTACTTC

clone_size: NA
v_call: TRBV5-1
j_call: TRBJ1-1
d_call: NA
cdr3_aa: CASSLSAGMNTEAFF
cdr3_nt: TGCGCCAGCAGCTTGAGTGCAGGAATGAACACTGAAGCTTTCTTT

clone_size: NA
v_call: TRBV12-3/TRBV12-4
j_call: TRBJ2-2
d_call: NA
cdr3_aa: CASSLSLGPGELFF
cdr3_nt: TGTGCCAGCAGTTTAAGTCTTGGGCCCGGGGAGCTGTTTTTT

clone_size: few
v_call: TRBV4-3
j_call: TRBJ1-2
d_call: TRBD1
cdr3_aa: CASSHRQGGNYGYTF
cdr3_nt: TGCGCCAGCAGCCACCGACAGGGAGGGAATTATGGCTACACCTTC

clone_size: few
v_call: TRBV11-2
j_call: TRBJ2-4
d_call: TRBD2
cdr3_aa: CASSSFAGGNIQYF
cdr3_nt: TGTGCCAGCAGCTCCTTCGCGGGGGGAAACATTCAGTACTTC

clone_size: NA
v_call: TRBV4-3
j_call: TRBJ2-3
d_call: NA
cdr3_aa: CASSQRSGDTQYF
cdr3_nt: TGCGCCAGCAGCCAAAGGTCAGGGGATACGCAGTATTTT

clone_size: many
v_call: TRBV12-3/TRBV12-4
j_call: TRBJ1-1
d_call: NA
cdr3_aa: CASRVTGLNTEAFF
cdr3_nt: TGTGCCAGCAGGGTCACTGGGTTGAACACTGAAGCTTTCTTT

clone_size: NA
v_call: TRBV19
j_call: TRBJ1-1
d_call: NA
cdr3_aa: CASSTGTSGRHTEAFF
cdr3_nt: TGTGCCAGTAGTACCGGGACATCTGGTAGGCACACTGAAGCTTTCTTT

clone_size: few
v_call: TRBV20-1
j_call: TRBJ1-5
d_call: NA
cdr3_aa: CSARTSNQPQHF
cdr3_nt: TGCAGTGCTAGGACCTCCAATCAGCCCCAGCATTTT

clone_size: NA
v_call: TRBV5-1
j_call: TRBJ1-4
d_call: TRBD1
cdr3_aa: CASSFQGVDEKLFF
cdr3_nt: TGCGCCAGCAGCTTTCAGGGGGTCGATGAAAAACTGTTTTTT

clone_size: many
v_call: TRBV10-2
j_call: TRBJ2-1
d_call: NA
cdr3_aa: CASSESKRHTYNEQFF
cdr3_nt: TGCGCCAGCAGTGAGTCGAAGCGGCATACCTACAATGAGCAGTTCTTC

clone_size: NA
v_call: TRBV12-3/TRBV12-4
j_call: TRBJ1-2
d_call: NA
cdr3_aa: CASSFGRGTWNGYTF
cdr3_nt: TGTGCCAGCAGTTTCGGGAGGGGAACGTGGAATGGCTACACCTTC

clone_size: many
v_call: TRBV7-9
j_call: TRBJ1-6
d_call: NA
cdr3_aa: CASSSQGLPLHF
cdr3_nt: TGTGCCAGCAGCTCACAGGGCTTACCCCTCCACTTT

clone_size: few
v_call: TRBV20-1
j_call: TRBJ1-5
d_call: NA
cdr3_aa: CSATARGLLATTHF
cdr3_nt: TGCAGTGCTACCGCTAGAGGATTACTAGCGACAACCCATTTT

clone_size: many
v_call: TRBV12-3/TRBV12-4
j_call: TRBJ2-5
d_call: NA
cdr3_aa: CASSSGYETQYF
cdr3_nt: TGTGCCAGCAGTTCAGGGTATGAGACCCAGTACTTC

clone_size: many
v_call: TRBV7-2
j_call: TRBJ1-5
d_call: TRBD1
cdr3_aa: CASSWIGTGSQPQHF
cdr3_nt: TGTGCCAGCAGCTGGATCGGGACAGGGTCTCAGCCCCAGCATTTT

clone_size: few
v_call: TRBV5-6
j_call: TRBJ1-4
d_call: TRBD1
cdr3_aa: CASSPDRRNEKLFF
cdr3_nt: TGTGCCAGCAGCCCGGACAGGAGGAATGAAAAACTGTTTTTT

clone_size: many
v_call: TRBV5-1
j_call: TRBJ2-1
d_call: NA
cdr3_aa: CASSLEVLTANEQFF
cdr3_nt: TGCGCCAGCAGCTTGGAGGTATTGACGGCCAATGAGCAGTTCTTC

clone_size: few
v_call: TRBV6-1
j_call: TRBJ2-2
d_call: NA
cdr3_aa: CASSDGVSPTGELFF
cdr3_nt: TGTGCCAGCAGTGACGGGGTCAGCCCCACCGGGGAGCTGTTTTTT

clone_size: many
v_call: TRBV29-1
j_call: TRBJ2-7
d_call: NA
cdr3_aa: CSVGEGVVREQYF
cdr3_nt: TGCAGCGTTGGAGAAGGGGTAGTACGGGAGCAGTACTTC

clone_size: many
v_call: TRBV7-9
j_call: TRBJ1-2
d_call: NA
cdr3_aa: CASSPDGKNYGYTF
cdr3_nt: TGTGCCAGCAGCCCCGACGGCAAAAACTATGGCTACACCTTC

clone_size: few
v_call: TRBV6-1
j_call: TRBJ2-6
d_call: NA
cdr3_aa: CASSEMVWNSGANVLTF
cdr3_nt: TGTGCCAGCAGTGAAATGGTCTGGAACTCTGGGGCCAACGTCCTGACTTTC

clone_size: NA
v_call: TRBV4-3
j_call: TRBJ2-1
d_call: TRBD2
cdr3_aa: CASSQDRGTSGYNEQLF
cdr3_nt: TGCGCCAGCAGCCAAGACCGCGGGACTAGCGGATACAATGAGCAGTTATTC

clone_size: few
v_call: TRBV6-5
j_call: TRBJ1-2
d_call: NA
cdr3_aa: CASSYERTAIYGYTF
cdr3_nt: TGTGCCAGCAGTTACGAGAGGACAGCTATCTATGGCTACACCTTC

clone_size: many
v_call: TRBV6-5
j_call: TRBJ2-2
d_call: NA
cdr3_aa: CASSYPPGTGELFF
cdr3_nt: TGTGCCAGCAGTTACCCCCCGGGCACCGGGGAGCTGTTTTTT

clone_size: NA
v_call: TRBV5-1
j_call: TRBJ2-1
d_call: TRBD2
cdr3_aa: CASSLDFGGLGNNEQFF
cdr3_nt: TGCGCCAGCAGCTTGGATTTCGGGGGACTAGGAAACAATGAGCAGTTCTTC

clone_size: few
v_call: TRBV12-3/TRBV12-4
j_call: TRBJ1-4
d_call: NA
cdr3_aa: CASSPPGLGARGEKLFF
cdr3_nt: TGTGCCAGCAGTCCACCCGGTCTGGGGGCGCGGGGGGAAAAACTGTTTTTT

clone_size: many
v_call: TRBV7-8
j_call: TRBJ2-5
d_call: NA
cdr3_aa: CASSLVLGSETQYF
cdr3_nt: TGTGCCAGCAGCTTAGTTCTGGGGTCGGAGACCCAGTACTTC

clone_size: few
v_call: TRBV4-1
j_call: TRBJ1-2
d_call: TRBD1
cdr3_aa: CASSRLPGGGYTF
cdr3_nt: TGCGCCAGCAGCCGACTGCCAGGGGGAGGCTACACCTTC

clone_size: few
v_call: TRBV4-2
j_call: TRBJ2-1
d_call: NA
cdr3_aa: CASSRPRIAEQFF
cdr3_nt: TGTGCCAGCAGCCGTCCTAGGATTGCTGAGCAGTTCTTC

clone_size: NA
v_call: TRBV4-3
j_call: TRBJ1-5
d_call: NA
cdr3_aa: CASSPRTNQPQHF
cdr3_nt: TGCGCCAGCAGCCCTAGGACCAATCAGCCCCAGCATTTT

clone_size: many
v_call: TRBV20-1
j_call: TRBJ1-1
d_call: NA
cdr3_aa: CSAAAEYRILRGGTEAFF
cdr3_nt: TGCAGTGCCGCCGCCGAGTACAGAATCTTGCGGGGAGGGACTGAAGCTTTCTTT

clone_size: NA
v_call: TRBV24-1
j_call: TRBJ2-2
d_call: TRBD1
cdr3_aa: CATSDTNRGPGELFF
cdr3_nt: TGTGCCACCAGTGATACAAACAGGGGACCCGGGGAGCTGTTTTTT

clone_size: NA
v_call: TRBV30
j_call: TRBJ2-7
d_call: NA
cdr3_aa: CAWSVQVEQYF
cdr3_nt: TGTGCCTGGAGTGTACAAGTCGAGCAGTACTTC

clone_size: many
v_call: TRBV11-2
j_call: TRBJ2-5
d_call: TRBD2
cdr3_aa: CASSPLAGGPMETQYF
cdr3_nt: TGTGCCAGCAGCCCGTTAGCGGGGGGGCCGATGGAGACCCAGTACTTC

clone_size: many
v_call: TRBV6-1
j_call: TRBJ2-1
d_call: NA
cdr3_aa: CASSETGSSYNEQFF
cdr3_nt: TGTGCCAGCAGTGAAACGGGGAGCTCCTACAATGAGCAGTTCTTC

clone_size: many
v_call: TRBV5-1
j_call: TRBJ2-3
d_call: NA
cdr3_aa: CASRTGTGTDTQYF
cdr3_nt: TGCGCCAGCAGGACGGGAACCGGCACAGATACGCAGTATTTT

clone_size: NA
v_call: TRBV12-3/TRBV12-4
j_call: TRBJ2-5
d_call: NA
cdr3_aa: CASRTVASETQYF
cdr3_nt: TGTGCCAGCAGAACGGTAGCGAGCGAGACCCAGTACTTC

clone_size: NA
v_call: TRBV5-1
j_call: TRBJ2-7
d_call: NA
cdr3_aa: CASSSSQGWGSYEQYF
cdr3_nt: TGCGCCAGCAGCTCTTCTCAGGGGTGGGGATCCTACGAGCAGTACTTC

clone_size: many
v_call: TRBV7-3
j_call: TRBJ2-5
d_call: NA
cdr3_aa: CASSLNPTGTEGTQYF
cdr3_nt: TGTGCCAGCAGCTTAAACCCGACAGGCACGGAAGGGACCCAGTACTTC

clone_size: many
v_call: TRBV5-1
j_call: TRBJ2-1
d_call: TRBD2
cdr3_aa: CASSPWGGNNEQFF
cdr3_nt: TGCGCCAGTAGCCCTTGGGGGGGGAACAATGAGCAGTTCTTC

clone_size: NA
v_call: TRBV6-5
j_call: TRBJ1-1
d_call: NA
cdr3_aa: CASSYSAPHEAFF
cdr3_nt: TGTGCCAGCAGTTACTCGGCCCCCCATGAAGCTTTCTTT

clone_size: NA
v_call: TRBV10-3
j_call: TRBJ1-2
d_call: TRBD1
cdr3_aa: CAISDWDRGRNGYTF
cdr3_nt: TGTGCCATCAGTGACTGGGACAGGGGGAGAAATGGCTACACCTTC

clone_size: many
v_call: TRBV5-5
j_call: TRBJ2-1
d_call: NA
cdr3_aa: CASSFLQSSYNEQFF
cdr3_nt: TGTGCCAGCAGCTTCTTACAGAGCTCCTACAATGAGCAGTTCTTC

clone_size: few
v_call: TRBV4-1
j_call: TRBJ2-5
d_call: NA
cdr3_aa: CASRQGFQETQYF
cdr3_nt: TGCGCCAGCAGGCAGGGATTTCAAGAGACCCAGTACTTC

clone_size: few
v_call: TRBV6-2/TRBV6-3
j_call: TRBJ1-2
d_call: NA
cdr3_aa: CASARGADYGYTF
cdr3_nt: TGTGCCAGCGCTCGGGGCGCCGACTATGGCTACACCTTC

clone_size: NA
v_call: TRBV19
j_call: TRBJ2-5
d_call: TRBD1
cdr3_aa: CASSAPGQGGETQYF
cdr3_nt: TGTGCCAGTAGTGCACCGGGACAGGGAGGTGAGACCCAGTACTTC

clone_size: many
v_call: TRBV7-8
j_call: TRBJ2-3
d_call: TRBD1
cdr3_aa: CASSSVMTGGNADTQYF
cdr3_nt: TGTGCCAGCAGCTCAGTTATGACAGGGGGCAACGCAGATACGCAGTATTTT

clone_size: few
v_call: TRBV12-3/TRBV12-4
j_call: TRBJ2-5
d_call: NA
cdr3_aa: CASSSEREVGETQYF
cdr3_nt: TGTGCCAGCAGTTCCGAGAGAGAGGTTGGAGAGACCCAGTACTTC

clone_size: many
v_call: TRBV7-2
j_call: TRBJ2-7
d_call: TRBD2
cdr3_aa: CASSLLPSGGYYEQYF
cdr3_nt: TGTGCCAGCAGCTTATTGCCCAGCGGGGGGTACTACGAGCAGTACTTC

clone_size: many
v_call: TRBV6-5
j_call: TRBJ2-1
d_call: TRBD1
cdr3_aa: CASSYGTGVYNEQFF
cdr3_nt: TGTGCCAGCAGTTACGGGACAGGGGTCTACAATGAGCAGTTCTTC

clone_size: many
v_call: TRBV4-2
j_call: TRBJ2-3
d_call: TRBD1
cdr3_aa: CASSRGQGDTDTQYF
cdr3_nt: TGTGCCAGCAGTCGAGGACAGGGGGACACAGATACGCAGTATTTT

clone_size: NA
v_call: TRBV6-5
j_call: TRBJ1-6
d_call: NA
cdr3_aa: CASSYRGSYNSPLHF
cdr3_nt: TGTGCCAGCAGTTACCGGGGATCCTATAATTCACCCCTCCACTTT

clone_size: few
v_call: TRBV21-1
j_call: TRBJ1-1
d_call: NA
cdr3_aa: CASTPAAVGSGLPEAFF
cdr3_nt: TGTGCCAGCACCCCCGCGGCAGTGGGCTCGGGGTTACCCGAAGCTTTCTTT

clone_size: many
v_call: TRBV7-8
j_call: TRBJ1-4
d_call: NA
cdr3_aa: CASSSTGINEKLFF
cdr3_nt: TGTGCCAGCAGCTCGACAGGAATTAATGAAAAACTGTTTTTT